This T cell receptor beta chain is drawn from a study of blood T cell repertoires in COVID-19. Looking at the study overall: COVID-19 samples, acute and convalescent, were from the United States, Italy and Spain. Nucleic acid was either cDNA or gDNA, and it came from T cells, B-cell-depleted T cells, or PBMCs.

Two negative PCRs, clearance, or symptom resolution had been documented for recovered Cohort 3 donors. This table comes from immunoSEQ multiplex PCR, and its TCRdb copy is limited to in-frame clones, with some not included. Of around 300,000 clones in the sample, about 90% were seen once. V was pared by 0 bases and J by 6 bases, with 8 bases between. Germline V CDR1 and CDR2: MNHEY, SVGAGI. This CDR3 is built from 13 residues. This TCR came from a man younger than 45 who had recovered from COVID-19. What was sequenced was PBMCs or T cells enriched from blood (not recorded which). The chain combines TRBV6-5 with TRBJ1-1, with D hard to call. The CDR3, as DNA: TGTGCCAGCAGTTACTCGAGAATCTCTGAAGCTTTCTTT. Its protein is CASSYSRISEAFF.